A selection of T cell receptor beta chains follows, all from one sample in a study of cytomegalovirus exposure and HLA in healthy donors. TCRdb's table, derived via immunoSEQ multiplex PCR, lists solely in-frame clones and lacks some. The sample carries about 150,000 clones, around four fifths recorded once. The sample consisted of PBMCs. These receptors came from a man aged 25-40 years in good health. CDR3s leave out the opening cysteine and the closing phenylalanine or tryptophan. Each record gives: J gene, clone size, V gene, CDR3 protein. Size is stated for part of the rows, as once, few or many counts, or as a class when the clone is expanded.

TRBJ1-3,NA,TRBV19,ASSITTGGNTIY
TRBJ1-4,few,TRBV25-1,ASRTGTNEKLF
TRBJ1-2,NA,TRBV29-1,SEVPGQGTGYT
TRBJ1-2,NA,TRBV6-5,ASSYRGISYGYT
NA,NA,TRBV10-3,AISVGQGAYEQY
NA,NA,TRBV11-3,ASSPAGGRRYEQY
TRBJ1-1,NA,TRBV30,AWNWRGAMNTEAF
TRBJ2-2,once,TRBV19,ASKSAGPNTGELF
TRBJ2-2,NA,TRBV18,ASSPGLAATGELF
TRBJ1-2,NA,TRBV5-4,ASSLFGGLDYGYT
TRBJ2-5,NA,TRBV27,ASRPRGDLPRETQY
TRBJ1-5,few,TRBV6-6,ASSQDRGLSSEPQH
TRBJ2-1,many,TRBV6-6,ASSSGGGEYNEQF
TRBJ2-2,NA,TRBV19,ASSVGQGPTGELF
TRBJ2-2,NA,TRBV5-1,ASSLTGSTGELF
TRBJ2-1,NA,TRBV6-5,ASKVNRVGRNEQF
TRBJ2-5,few,TRBV28,ASRLTGGFVGTQY
TRBJ1-1,once,TRBV7-9,SSSFAGNTEAF
TRBJ2-1,NA,TRBV13,ASSLGGASEGNEQF
TRBJ2-7,NA,TRBV25-1,ASRPIDSESSYEQY
TRBJ2-3,few,TRBV28,ASSFLGGTDTQY
TRBJ2-3,NA,TRBV2,ASCAQGQGLITDTQY
TRBJ2-4,NA,TRBV15,ATSRDSPPGGRY
TRBJ2-7,few,TRBV14,ATAGELRSYEQY
TRBJ2-5,NA,TRBV18,ASAPGLEQETQY
TRBJ1-4,NA,TRBV29-1,SISDRGEKLF
TRBJ2-7,NA,TRBV10-1,ASSGVAGYEQY
TRBJ2-7,NA,TRBV10-2,ASSERGLGEQY
TRBJ2-1,NA,TRBV6-1,ASSEPPGTRSNEQF
NA,NA,TRBV7-2,ASSTSGANYYEQY
TRBJ1-1,NA,TRBV11-3,ASSTDRVSAAF
TRBJ1-6,NA,TRBV6-5,ASSYRTANSPLH
TRBJ2-1,NA,TRBV7-9,ASSLSGSLYNEQF
TRBJ2-7,NA,TRBV19,ASSMGLAQTYEQY
TRBJ1-3,NA,TRBV9,ASSVTPGTASGNTIY
TRBJ2-7,NA,TRBV7-9,ASSLGGGQY
TRBJ1-3,NA,TRBV14,AQYGGGRLSGNTIY
TRBJ2-7,NA,TRBV5-6,ASSWTGAYEQY
TRBJ2-3,NA,TRBV10-3,AIRSGTGSDTQY
TRBJ2-7,NA,TRBV27,ASSWREGSYEQY
TRBJ1-1,few,TRBV18,ASSSGENTEAF
TRBJ2-7,once,TRBV18,ASSPLPSYEQY
TRBJ2-6,NA,TRBV7-9,ASSRNRGTGANVLT
TRBJ2-7,NA,TRBV10-1,ASSPGLSYEQY
TRBJ2-1,NA,TRBV6-1,ASRAIAGHEQF
TRBJ2-5,NA,TRBV4-2,ASSLWTSGMETQY